This TCR beta chain comes out of a study of CD8 T cells in Susac syndrome. TCR beta from blood CD8+ and CD4+ T cells was sequenced. With 0 bases removed from V and 1 base from J, the gap between germline ends came to 16 bases. Germline V gene sequence: CDR1 SGHDT, CDR2 YYEEEE. This CDR3 is built from 17 residues. RNA in amounts of about 0.5 to 1 ug was reverse transcribed with random hexamers. TCR beta CDR3 was amplified by immunoSEQ covering 54 Vbeta and 13 Jbeta. MiXCR was run by TCRdb on the immunoSEQ multiplex PCR reads, yielding one entry per CDR3 protein. The table lists approximately 22,000 distinct CDR3 sequences, roughly 93% of them singletons.

The sequence came from a human donor in good health. Sample: CD8+ T cells from PBMCs. This chain connects TRBV5-6 to TRBJ1-2; a weak D match, TRBD1 (5 bases). The CDR3 region has the DNA TGTGCCAGCAGCTTGGGGGTCGAGGTCAGGGTTAACTATGGCTACACCTTC. Amino acid sequence: CASSLGVEVRVNYGYTF.